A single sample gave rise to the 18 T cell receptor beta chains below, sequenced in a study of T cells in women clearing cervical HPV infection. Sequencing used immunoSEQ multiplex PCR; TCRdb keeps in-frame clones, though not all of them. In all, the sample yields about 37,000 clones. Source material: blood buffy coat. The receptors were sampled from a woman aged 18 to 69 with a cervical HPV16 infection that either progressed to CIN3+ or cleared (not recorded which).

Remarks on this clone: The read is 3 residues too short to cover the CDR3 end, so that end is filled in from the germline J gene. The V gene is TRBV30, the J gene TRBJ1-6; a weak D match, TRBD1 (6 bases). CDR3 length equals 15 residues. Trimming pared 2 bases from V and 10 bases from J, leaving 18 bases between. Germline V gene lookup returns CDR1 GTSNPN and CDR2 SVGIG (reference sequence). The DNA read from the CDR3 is TGTGCCTGGAGTTTGCACATTTGGGGGCACTCACCC. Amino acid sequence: CAWSLHIWGHSP. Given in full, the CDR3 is CAWSLHIWGHSPLHF.

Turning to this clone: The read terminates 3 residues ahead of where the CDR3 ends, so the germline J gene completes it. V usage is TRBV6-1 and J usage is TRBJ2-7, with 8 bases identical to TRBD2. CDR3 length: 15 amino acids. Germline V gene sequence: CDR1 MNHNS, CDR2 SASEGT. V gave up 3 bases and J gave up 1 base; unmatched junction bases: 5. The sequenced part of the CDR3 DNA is TGTGCCAGCAGTGAGGGACTAGTTGCATCCTACGAG. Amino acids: CASSEGLVASYE. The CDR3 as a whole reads CASSEGLVASYEQYF.

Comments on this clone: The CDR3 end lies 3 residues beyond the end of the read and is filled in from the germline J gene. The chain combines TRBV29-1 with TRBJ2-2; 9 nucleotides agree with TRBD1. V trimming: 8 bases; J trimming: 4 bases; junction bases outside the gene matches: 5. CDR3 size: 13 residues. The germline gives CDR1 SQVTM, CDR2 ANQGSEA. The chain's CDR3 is CSTGQGGTGELFF. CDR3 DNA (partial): TGCAGCACGGGACAGGGCGGCACCGGGGAG.

The CDR3 loop reads CSARGDRGGGIQYF. CDR3 bases read: TGCAGTGCCCGCGGGGACAGGGGGGGTGGCATT. V gene TRBV20-1 combines with J gene TRBJ2-4, with 11 bases fitting TRBD1. Coverage ceases 3 residues before the CDR3 finishes, and the germline J gene fills in the end. The germline CDR1 and CDR2 sequences are DFQATT and SNEGSKA (reference sequence). The CDR3 covers 14 residues. Trimming at V came to 6 bases and at J to 9 bases, leaving 10 bases not matched to a gene.

CDR3 DNA (partial): TGTGCCAGCATCCCAGGGATCTCTGGAAACACC. This gives the protein CASIPGISGNT. The CDR3 as a whole reads CASIPGISGNTIYF. The genes are TRBV11-2 and TRBJ1-3, with D possibly TRBD1 on 5 matching bases. The read comes to an end 3 residues before the CDR3 does, leaving the germline J gene to fill in the end. V lost 7 bases and J lost 0, with 10 bases in between. The CDR3 length is 14 residues. Germline V gene sequence: CDR1 SGHAT, CDR2 FQNNGV. The whole variable domain, filled in from reference TRBV11-2 and TRBJ1-3, reads EAGVAQSPRYKIIEKRQSVAFWCNPISGHATLYWYQQILGQGPKLLIQFQNNGVVDDSQLPKDRFSAERLKGVDSTLKIQPAKLEDSAVYLCASIPGISGNTIYFGEGSWLTVV.

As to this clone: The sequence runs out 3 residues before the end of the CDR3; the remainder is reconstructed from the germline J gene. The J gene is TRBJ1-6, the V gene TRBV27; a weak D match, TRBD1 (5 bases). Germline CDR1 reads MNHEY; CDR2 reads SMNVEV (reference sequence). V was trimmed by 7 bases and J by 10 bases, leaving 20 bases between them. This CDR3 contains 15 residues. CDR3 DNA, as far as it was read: TGTGCCAGCACCGACCTGATAGGGGTCGGGTCACCC. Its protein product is CASTDLIGVGSP. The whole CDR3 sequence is CASTDLIGVGSPLHF.

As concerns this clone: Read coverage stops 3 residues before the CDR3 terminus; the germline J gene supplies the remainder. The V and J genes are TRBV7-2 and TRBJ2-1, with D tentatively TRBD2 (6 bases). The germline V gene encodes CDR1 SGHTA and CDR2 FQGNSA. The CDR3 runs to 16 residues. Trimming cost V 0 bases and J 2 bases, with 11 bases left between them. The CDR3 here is CASSLAPSVAYNEQFF. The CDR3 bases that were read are TGTGCCAGCAGCTTAGCCCCTAGCGTAGCCTACAATGAG.

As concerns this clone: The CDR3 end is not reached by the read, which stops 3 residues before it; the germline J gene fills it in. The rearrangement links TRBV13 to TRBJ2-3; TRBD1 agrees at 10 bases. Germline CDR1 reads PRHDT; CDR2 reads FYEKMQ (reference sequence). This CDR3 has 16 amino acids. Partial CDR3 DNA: TGTGCCAGCAGCTTGGCAGGGACAGGGGCCCAGGAGACG. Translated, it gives CASSLAGTGAQET. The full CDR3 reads CASSLAGTGAQETQYF.

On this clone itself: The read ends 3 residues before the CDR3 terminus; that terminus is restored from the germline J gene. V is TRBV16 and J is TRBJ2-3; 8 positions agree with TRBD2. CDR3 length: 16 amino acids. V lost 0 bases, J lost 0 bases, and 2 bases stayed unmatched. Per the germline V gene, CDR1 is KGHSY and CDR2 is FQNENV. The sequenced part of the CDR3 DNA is TGTGCCAGCAGCCAATCGACTAGCGCGAGCACAGATACG. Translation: CASSQSTSASTDT. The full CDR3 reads CASSQSTSASTDTQYF.

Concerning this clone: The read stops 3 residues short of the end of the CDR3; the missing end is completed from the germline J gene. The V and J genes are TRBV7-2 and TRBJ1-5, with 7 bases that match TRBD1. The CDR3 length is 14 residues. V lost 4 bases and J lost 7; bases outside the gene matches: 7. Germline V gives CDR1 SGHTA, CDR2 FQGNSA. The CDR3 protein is CASSSRQGRQPQHF. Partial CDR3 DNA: TGTGCCAGCAGCTCCCGACAGGGCCGACAGCCC.

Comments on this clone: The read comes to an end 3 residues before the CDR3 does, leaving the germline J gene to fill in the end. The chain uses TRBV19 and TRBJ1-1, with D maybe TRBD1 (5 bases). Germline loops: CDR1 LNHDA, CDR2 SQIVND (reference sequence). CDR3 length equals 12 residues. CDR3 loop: CASSITRESAFF. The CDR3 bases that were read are TGTGCCAGTAGTATAACCAGGGAGTCA.

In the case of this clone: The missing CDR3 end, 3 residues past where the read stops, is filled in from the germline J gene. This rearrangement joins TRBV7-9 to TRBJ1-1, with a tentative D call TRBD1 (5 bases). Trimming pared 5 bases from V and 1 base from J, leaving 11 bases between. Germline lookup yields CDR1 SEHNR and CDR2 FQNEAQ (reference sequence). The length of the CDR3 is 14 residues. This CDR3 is CASSAQGRNTEAFF. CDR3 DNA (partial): TGTGCCAGCAGCGCCCAGGGCCGGAACACTGAA.

CDR3 sequence reads: CASRYGEGFYEQYF. CDR3 DNA (partial): TGTGCCAGCAGATATGGTGAGGGCTTCTACGAG. This chain connects TRBV11-2 to TRBJ2-7, with D perhaps TRBD2 (5 bases). The read halts 3 residues ahead of the CDR3 end, with the missing end drawn from the germline J gene. Germline V lookup: CDR1 SGHAT, CDR2 FQNNGV. CDR3 size: 14 residues. V was trimmed by 6 bases and J by 3 bases, leaving 15 bases between them. Based on the CDR3 plus reference TRBV11-2 and TRBJ2-7, the full variable domain is EAGVAQSPRYKIIEKRQSVAFWCNPISGHATLYWYQQILGQGPKLLIQFQNNGVVDDSQLPKDRFSAERLKGVDSTLKIQPAKLEDSAVYLCASRYGEGFYEQYFGPGTRLTVT.

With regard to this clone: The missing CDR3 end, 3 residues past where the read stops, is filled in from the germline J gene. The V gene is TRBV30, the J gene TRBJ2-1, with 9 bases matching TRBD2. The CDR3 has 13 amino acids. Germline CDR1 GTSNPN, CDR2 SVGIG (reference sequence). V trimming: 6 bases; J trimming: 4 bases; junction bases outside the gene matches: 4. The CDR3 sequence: CACAGGAYNEQFF. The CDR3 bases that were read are TGTGCCTGTGCGGGGGGGGCGTACAATGAG.

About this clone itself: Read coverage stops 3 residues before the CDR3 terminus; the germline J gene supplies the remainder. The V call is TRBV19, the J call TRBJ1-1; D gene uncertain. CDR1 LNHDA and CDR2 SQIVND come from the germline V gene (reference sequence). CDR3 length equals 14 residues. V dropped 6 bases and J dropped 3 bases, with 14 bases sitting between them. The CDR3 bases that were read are TGTGCCAGTAGGGCCCCGGGGAAGTACACTGAA. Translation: CASRAPGKYTE. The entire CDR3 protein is CASRAPGKYTEAFF.

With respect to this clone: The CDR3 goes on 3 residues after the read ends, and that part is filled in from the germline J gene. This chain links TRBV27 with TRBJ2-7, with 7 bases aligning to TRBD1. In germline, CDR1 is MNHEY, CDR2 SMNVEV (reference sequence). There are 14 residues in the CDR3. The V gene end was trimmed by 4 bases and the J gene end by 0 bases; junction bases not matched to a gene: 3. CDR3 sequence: CASSSDRPSYEQYF. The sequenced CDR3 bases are TGTGCCAGCAGTTCGGACAGGCCCTCCTACGAG.

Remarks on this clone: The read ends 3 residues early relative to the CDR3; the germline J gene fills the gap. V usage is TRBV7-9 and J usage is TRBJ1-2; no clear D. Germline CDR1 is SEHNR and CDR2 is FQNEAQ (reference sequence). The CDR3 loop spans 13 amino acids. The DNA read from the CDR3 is TGTGCCAGCAGCCCGAGATCGTTCTACGAC. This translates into CASSPRSFYD. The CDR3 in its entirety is CASSPRSFYDYTF. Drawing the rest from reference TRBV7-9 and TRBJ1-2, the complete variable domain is DTGVSQNPRHKITKRGQNVTFRCDPISEHNRLYWYRQTLGQGPEFLTYFQNEAQLEKSRLLSDRFSAERPKGSFSTLEIQRTEQGDSAMYLCASSPRSFYDYTFGSGTRLTVV.

The CDR3 is CASSEALSSAGANVLTF. The CDR3 DNA, read in part, is TGTGCCAGCAGTGAAGCCCTCTCATCGGCTGGGGCCAACGTC. J is TRBJ2-6 and V is TRBV6-1; D ambiguous. Read sequence stops 3 residues before the CDR3 end, and the germline J gene provides the missing end. Germline V lookup: CDR1 MNHNS, CDR2 SASEGT. The V end was cut by 0 bases, the J end by 2 bases, with 11 bases between. CDR3 length: 17 residues.